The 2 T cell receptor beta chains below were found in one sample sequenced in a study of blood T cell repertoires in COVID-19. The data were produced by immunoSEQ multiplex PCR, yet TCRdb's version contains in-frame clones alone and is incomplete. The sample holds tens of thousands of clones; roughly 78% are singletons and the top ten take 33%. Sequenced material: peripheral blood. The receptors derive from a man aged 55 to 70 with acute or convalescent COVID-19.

The CDR3 coding sequence is TGTGCCAGCAGCGTGGGCGGGGGGGCTGCCTACAATGAGCAGTTCTTC. This gives the protein CASSVGGGAAYNEQFF. This chain connects TRBV9 to TRBJ2-1; 9 nucleotides match TRBD2. The CDR3 runs 16 residues. Germline assignment: CDR1 SGDLS and CDR2 YYNGEE. V was pared by 2 bases and J by 2 bases, with 5 bases of the junction left unmatched. The entire variable domain, with the rest obtained from reference TRBV9 and TRBJ2-1, is as follows: DSGVTQTPKHLITATGQRVTLRCSPRSGDLSVYWYQQSLDQGLQFLIQYYNGEERAKGNILERFSAQQFPDLHSELNLSSLELGDSALYFCASSVGGGAAYNEQFFGPGTRLTVL.

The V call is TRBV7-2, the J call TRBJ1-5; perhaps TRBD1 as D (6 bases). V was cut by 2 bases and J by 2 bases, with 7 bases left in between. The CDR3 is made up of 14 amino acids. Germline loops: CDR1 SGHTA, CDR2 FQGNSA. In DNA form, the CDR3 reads TGTGCCAGCAGCTTATACAGGGGCAATCAGCCCCAGCATTTT. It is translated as CASSLYRGNQPQHF.